Listed here are 7 T cell receptor beta chains from one sample, sequenced in a study of blood T cell repertoires in COVID-19. TCRdb keeps only in-frame clones here, not all; method: immunoSEQ multiplex PCR. The sample carries tens of thousands of clones, 65% to 90% recorded once. Source material: peripheral blood. The receptors here all came from a man aged 55 to 70 with acute or convalescent COVID-19.

The V gene is TRBV9, the J gene TRBJ2-7, with a weak D call TRBD2 (8 bases). Per germline, CDR1 SGDLS and CDR2 YYNGEE. V lost 0 bases, J lost 10 bases, and 26 bases lay in between. The CDR3 is made up of 17 amino acids. The CDR3 loop reads CASSVGSGGKIAGIQYF. The DNA of the CDR3 is TGTGCCAGCAGCGTAGGGTCAGGGGGTAAAATAGCGGGGATCCAGTACTTC. The complete variable domain, with remaining parts taken from reference TRBV9 and TRBJ2-7, reads DSGVTQTPKHLITATGQRVTLRCSPRSGDLSVYWYQQSLDQGLQFLIQYYNGEERAKGNILERFSAQQFPDLHSELNLSSLELGDSALYFCASSVGSGGKIAGIQYFGPGTRLTVT.

The count of this clone is one. The V call is TRBV6-2 or TRBV6-3, the J call TRBJ2-3; no clear D. V was pared by 6 bases and J by 6 bases, with 7 bases between. This CDR3 contains 11 residues. The germline CDR1 and CDR2 sequences are MNHEY and SVGEGT. The chain's CDR3 is CASSPLDTQYF. CDR3 nucleotide sequence: TGTGCCAGCAGCCCTCTGGATACGCAGTATTTT.

This clone was observed a few times. The chain uses TRBV5-3 and TRBJ1-6; 9 nucleotides agree with TRBD1. TRBV5-3 is an open reading frame, and its role is uncertain. The CDR3 is 19 residues long. After removal of 0 bases from V and 6 bases from J, the junction contained 13 bases not matched to a gene. CDR3 amino acids: CARSLVGPGTGRFNSPLHF. CDR3 DNA: TGTGCCAGAAGCTTGGTTGGTCCCGGGACAGGGCGTTTTAATTCACCCCTCCACTTT.

The J gene is TRBJ1-5, the V gene TRBV19; 10 nucleotides match TRBD1. Germline-derived CDR1 and CDR2 are LNHDA and SQIVND (reference sequence). Unmatched junction bases numbered 3, after V lost 3 bases and J lost 7 bases. This CDR3 has 14 amino acids. The CDR3 region has the DNA TGTGCCAGTAGTATCAGGGACAGGGGACAGCCCCAGCATTTT. Translating gives CASSIRDRGQPQHF. The whole variable domain, filled in from reference TRBV19 and TRBJ1-5, reads DGGITQSPKYLFRKEGQNVTLSCEQNLNHDAMYWYRQDPGQGLRLIYYSQIVNDFQKGDIAEGYSVSREKKESFPLTVTSAQKNPTAFYLCASSIRDRGQPQHFGDGTRLSIL.

The chain carries TRBV4-1 and TRBJ1-2, with TRBD1 identical over 7 bases. J lost 4 bases, V lost 3 bases, and 8 bases had no gene match. Germline lookup yields CDR1 MGHRA and CDR2 YSYEKL. This CDR3 contains 15 residues. This chain's CDR3 is CASSQGAGGSYGYTF. Here the CDR3 DNA reads TGCGCCAGCAGCCAGGGAGCAGGGGGAAGCTATGGCTACACCTTC.

The chain recombines TRBV19 with TRBJ1-5; 10 bases are a match to TRBD1. The V gene's germline CDR1 is LNHDA and CDR2 SQIVND (reference sequence). The CDR3 has 20 residues. J was trimmed by 0 bases and V by 5 bases; bases with no gene match: 16. CDR3 nucleotides: TGTGCCAGTAGTCCTGCGGACAGGGGGGCTCCACCCTATAGCAATCAGCCCCAGCATTTT. It codes for CASSPADRGAPPYSNQPQHF. The whole variable domain, remainder taken from reference TRBV19 and TRBJ1-5, is DGGITQSPKYLFRKEGQNVTLSCEQNLNHDAMYWYRQDPGQGLRLIYYSQIVNDFQKGDIAEGYSVSREKKESFPLTVTSAQKNPTAFYLCASSPADRGAPPYSNQPQHFGDGTRLSIL.

A single count supports this clone. The chain joins TRBV6-5 to TRBJ2-1, with D perhaps TRBD1 (6 bases). CDR3 length equals 15 residues. Deletions cut 7 bases from V and 0 bases from J, with 13 bases between. Per the germline V gene, CDR1 is MNHEY and CDR2 is SVGAGI. The CDR3 bases are TGTGCCAGCAACAGGGTAGCAGCCTCCTACAATGAGCAGTTCTTC. It specifies CASNRVAASYNEQFF.